These 5 T cell receptor beta chains were sequenced from one sample in a study of neurological immune-mediated disorders. TCRdb called the 5' RACE reads again in MiXCR, with one record for every CDR3 protein. The sample holds under 70,000 distinct CDR3 sequences, roughly 3.5% seen once. Material: PBMCs. The receptors originated from a woman aged 60-70 years with multiple sclerosis.

In its sample, this clonotype was seen many times. The V and J genes are TRBV20-1 and TRBJ1-1, with D possibly being TRBD1 (6 bases). CDR1 is DFQATT and CDR2 is SNEGSKA in the germline V gene (reference sequence). CDR3 length: 15 residues. Trimming took 0 bases from V and 6 from J, leaving 17 bases between them. CDR3 sequence reads: CSARDIRGLRSEAFF. CDR3 nucleotide sequence: TGCAGTGCTAGAGATATCCGGGGGCTAAGGTCTGAAGCTTTCTTT.

This clonotype was counted at least ten times. V is TRBV30 and J is TRBJ2-1; 10 positions match TRBD2. In germline, CDR1 is GTSNPN, CDR2 SVGIG (reference sequence). The CDR3 is made up of 15 amino acids. After removal of 4 bases from V and 3 bases from J, the junction contained 6 bases not matched to a gene. CDR3 coding DNA: TGTGCCTGGATTTTAGCGGGAGGTGACTACAATGAGCAGTTCTTC. Protein: CAWILAGGDYNEQFF. The full variable domain, in which reference TRBV30 and TRBJ2-1 provide the parts outside the CDR3, is SQTIHQWPATLVQPVGSPLSLECTVEGTSNPNLYWYRQAAGRGLQLLFYSVGIGQISSEVPQNLSASRPQDRQFILSSKKLLLSDSGFYLCAWILAGGDYNEQFFGPGTRLTVL.

This clonotype was detected many times. CDR3 sequence: CASSLETGLVEQFF. CDR3 sequence (DNA): TGCGCCAGCAGCTTGGAAACGGGGTTGGTTGAGCAGTTCTTC. The chain uses TRBV5-1 and TRBJ2-1; D may be TRBD2 (5 bases). This CDR3 spans 14 amino acids. Germline loops: CDR1 SGHRS, CDR2 YFSETQ. The V gene lost 0 bases and the J gene lost 9 bases, with 13 bases spanning the gap.

The V gene is TRBV27, the J gene TRBJ1-6, with D possibly matching TRBD1 (6 bases). This CDR3 spans 12 amino acids. Trimming stripped 5 bases from V and 11 bases from J, with 10 bases between. The germline CDR1 and CDR2 sequences are MNHEY and SMNVEV (reference sequence). CDR3 sequence reads: CASSQPGAPLHF. The CDR3 DNA follows: TGTGCCAGCAGTCAACCAGGGGCACCCCTCCACTTT.

A note on this clonotype: This clone may be a read error of a much larger clone one base away. The chain links TRBV28 to TRBJ2-7, with D possibly matching TRBD1 (5 bases). In germline, CDR1 is MDHEN, CDR2 SYDVKM. Trimming left V 4 bases short and J 7 bases short, with 11 bases between. CDR3 length: 12 amino acids. The CDR3 coding sequence is TGTGCCAGCAGTTCGGCAGGGAAAGAGCAGTACTTC. Protein sequence: CASSSAGKEQYF.